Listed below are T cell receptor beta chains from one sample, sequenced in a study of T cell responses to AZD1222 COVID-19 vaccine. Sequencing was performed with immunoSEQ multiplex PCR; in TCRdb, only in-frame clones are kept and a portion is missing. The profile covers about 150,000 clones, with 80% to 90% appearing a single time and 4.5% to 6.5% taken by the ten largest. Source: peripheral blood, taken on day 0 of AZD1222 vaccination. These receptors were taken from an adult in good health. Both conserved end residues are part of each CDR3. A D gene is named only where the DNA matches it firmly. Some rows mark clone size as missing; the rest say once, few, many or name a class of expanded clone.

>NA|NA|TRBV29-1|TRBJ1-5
TGCAGCGTTGAACAGTATAGCAATCAGCCCCAGCATTTT
CSVEQYSNQPQHF
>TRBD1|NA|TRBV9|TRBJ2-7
TGTGCCAGCAGCGGACAGGGCGCCTACGAGCAGTACTTC
CASSGQGAYEQYF
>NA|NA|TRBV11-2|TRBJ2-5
TGTGCCAGCAGCTTAGATGCGCTCTACGGGACCCAGTACTTC
CASSLDALYGTQYF
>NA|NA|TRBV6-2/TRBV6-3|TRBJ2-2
TGTGCCAGCAGCCTACAGGGATTGAACACCGGGGAGCTGTTTTTT
CASSLQGLNTGELFF
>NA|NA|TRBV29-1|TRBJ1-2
TGCAGCGTTTTAGACAATGGCTACACCTTC
CSVLDNGYTF
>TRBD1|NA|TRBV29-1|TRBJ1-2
TGCAGCGTTGCGGGGACAGGGGGAAGATCTAACTATGGCTACACCTTC
CSVAGTGGRSNYGYTF
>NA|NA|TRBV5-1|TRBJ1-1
TGCGCCAGCACCCGGACCCGGACGGAGAACACTGAAGCTTTCTTT
CASTRTRTENTEAFF
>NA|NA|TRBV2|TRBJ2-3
TGTGCCAGCAGTGCCCCCCTCGGGAGCGGGTTTTATACGCAGTATTTT
CASSAPLGSGFYTQYF
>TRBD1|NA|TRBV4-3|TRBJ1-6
TGCGCCAGCAGCCAAGCAGGGGGAGGTTCACCCCTCCACTTT
CASSQAGGGSPLHF
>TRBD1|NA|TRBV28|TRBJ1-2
TGTGCCAGCAGATTGACAGGGCACTATGGCTACACCTTC
CASRLTGHYGYTF
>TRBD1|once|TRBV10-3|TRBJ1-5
TGTGCCACCACCGACAGGGCAGATAGCAATCAGCCCCAGCATTTT
CATTDRADSNQPQHF
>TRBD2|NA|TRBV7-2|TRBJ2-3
TGTGCCAGCAGCCCAAGTAGCGGGAGGACAACAGATACGCAGTATTTT
CASSPSSGRTTDTQYF
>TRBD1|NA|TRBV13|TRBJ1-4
TGTGCCAGCAGCGCGGGACAGGGAGATGAAAAACTGTTTTTT
CASSAGQGDEKLFF
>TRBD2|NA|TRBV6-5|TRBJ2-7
TGTGCCAGCAGTAGTCTAGCGGGAGGGCGGTACGAGCAGTACTTC
CASSSLAGGRYEQYF
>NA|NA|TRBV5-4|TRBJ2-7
TGTGCCAGCAGCTCGTCGCCGGACAGCTACGAGCAGTACTTC
CASSSSPDSYEQYF
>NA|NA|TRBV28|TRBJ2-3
TGTGCCAGCAGTTCTCGGGATACGCAGTATTTT
CASSSRDTQYF
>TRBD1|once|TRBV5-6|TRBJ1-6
TGTGCCAGCAGCCTCTTAGACAGGGGCGCTAATAATTCACCCCTCCACTTT
CASSLLDRGANNSPLHF
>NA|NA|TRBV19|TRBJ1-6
TGTGCCAGCGCCGACAGGCTGGATTCACCCCTCCACTTT
CASADRLDSPLHF
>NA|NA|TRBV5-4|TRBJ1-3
TGTGCCAGCAGCCTCGGGGGGTTACATCGAAACACCATATATTTT
CASSLGGLHRNTIYF
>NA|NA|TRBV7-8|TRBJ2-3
TGTGCCAGCAGCCGTAGGGATGCAGATACGCAGTATTTT
CASSRRDADTQYF
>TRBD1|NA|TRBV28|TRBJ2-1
TGTGCCAGCAGTTTTCCCCAGGGGGCTGGGAATGAGCAGTTCTTC
CASSFPQGAGNEQFF
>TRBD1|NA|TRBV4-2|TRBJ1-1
TGTGCCAGCAGCCTTGGGACAGGGGGGTCCACTGAAGCTTTCTTT
CASSLGTGGSTEAFF
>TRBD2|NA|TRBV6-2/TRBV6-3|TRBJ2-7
TGTGCCAGCAGCCCGGCTAGCGGGACCGACGAGCAGTACTTC
CASSPASGTDEQYF
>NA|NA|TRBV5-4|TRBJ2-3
TGTGCCAGCAGCTTCCTAGCGTCTGACACAGATACGCAGTATTTT
CASSFLASDTDTQYF
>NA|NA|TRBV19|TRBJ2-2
TGTGCCAGTAGTATTAGTGGGACCACGAACACCGGGGAGCTGTTTTTT
CASSISGTTNTGELFF
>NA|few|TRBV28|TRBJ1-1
TGTGCCAGTGTTTTCGGAGGAGCGTTGAACACTGAAGCTTTCTTT
CASVFGGALNTEAFF